Below, one TCR beta chain is given with its context. The sample belongs to a study of control samples from healthy donors and cancer patients. The table came from immunoSEQ multiplex PCR; TCRdb's copy has only in-frame clones and leaves some out. The sample lists tens of thousands of clones, 91% occurring once. Germline trimming cut 0 bases from V and 1 base from J; bases unmatched to any gene: 6. In germline, CDR1 is SGHKS, CDR2 YYEKEE (reference sequence). This CDR3 is built from 16 residues. Material: blood. This chain uses TRBV5-5 with TRBJ1-1; TRBD1 matches at 7 bases. The sequence was collected from a man aged 30 to 39 in good health. CDR3 amino acids: CASSLVDRPWNTEAFF. CDR3 nucleotide sequence: TGTGCCAGCAGCTTGGTGGACAGGCCGTGGAACACTGAAGCTTTCTTT.